This T cell receptor (beta chain) was recovered during a study of blood T cells in healthy people across ages. A second PCR of about 7 to 12 cycles used a sample-barcoded 5' primer and a J-beta primer mix. TCRdb independently ran MiXCR on the 5' RACE reads; one entry per CDR3 protein. The data contain about 1,800,000 distinct CDR3 sequences, roughly 28% of them singletons. Healthy Russian Caucasian donors spanned ages roughly 6 to 90 years. They isolated at least 6.5 million PBMCs from each sample. Samples each yielded at least 5.5 micrograms of total RNA. This clonotype was seen at least ten times. What it recognizes is unknown. General study results and limits: Estimated diversity, derived from one million T cells, was regarded as an underestimate.

Germline values: CDR1 DFQATT, CDR2 SNEGSKA (reference sequence). Trimming took 6 bases from V and 2 from J; bases not matched to a gene: 6. The CDR3 contains 14 residues. V gene TRBV20-1 combines with J gene TRBJ2-1; 8 bases line up with TRBD1. The sequenced material came from blood. This TCR was recovered from a woman between 25 and 40 years old in good health. Written as DNA, the CDR3 is TGCAGTGCCAAGGGACAGGTTCCCTACAATGAGCAGTTCTTC. Its translation is CSAKGQVPYNEQFF.